This TCR beta chain was sequenced during a study of radiation and T cells in renal cell carcinoma. Time point defined: blood 4 weeks post-SBRT, at nephrectomy. As to treatment: 15 Gy SBRT to primary tumor, nephrectomy 4 weeks later. This table comes from immunoSEQ multiplex PCR, and its TCRdb copy is limited to in-frame clones, with some not included. The data contain roughly 160,000 clones, 88% of them singletons. CDR3 size: 14 residues. Germline loops: CDR1 KGHSH, CDR2 LQKENI. V lost 3 bases and J lost 4, with 12 bases in between. This sample comprised blood, obtained from a patient whose treatment included radiotherapy and nephrectomy. The chain has TRBV18 and TRBJ2-5; D gene unclear. This receptor was obtained from a woman in her forties or fifties with renal cell carcinoma. CDR3 DNA: TGTGCCAGCTCACCGGGGATGGATGGAGAGACCCAGTACTTC. Encoded protein: CASSPGMDGETQYF.